This T cell receptor beta chain was identified in a study of shared clonotypes between healthy human individuals. The CDR3 has 15 residues. Germline V CDR1 and CDR2: MDHEN, SYDVKM. The V end lost 3 bases, the J end lost 2 bases, and 13 bases lay between the germline ends. TCRdb's table, derived via immunoSEQ multiplex PCR, lists solely in-frame clones and lacks some. The table lists about 2.1 million clones, 85% to 95% of them singletons. Comments on this clone: The sample holds other DNA sequences that translate to the same CDR3.

The naive CD8 fraction comprised CD45RO-negative cells positively selected for CCR7 and excluded terminally differentiated effector memory CD45RA+ cells. The sequence came from a man younger than 35 in good health. Some clones in this sample may be carry-over from other donors' samples. The V call is TRBV28, the J call TRBJ1-2; D ambiguous. Material for sequencing was naive CD8+ T cells from PBMCs. As DNA, the CDR3 is TGTGCCAGCAGTTTCAGTCGTGGCCCGAACTATGGCTACACCTTC. Translated: CASSFSRGPNYGYTF.